A selection of T cell receptor beta chains follows, all from one sample in a study of blood T cell repertoires in COVID-19. Sequencing was performed with immunoSEQ multiplex PCR; in TCRdb, only in-frame clones are kept and a portion is missing. The data contain about 140,000 clones, 70% to 80% of them seen just once; the ten biggest clones take up roughly 9%. Specimen: peripheral blood. The receptors come from a woman aged 45-59 years with active or convalescent COVID-19. Both conserved end residues are part of each CDR3. The order of the fields is clone size, V gene, D gene, J gene, CDR3 protein, CDR3 DNA. A D gene is named only where the DNA matches it firmly. The size field is filled for only some rows; it gives once, few, many or a size class.

>.|TRBV19|TRBD1|TRBJ1-1
CASSPTLGQGTEAFF
TGTGCCAGTAGCCCCACTCTGGGACAGGGAACTGAAGCTTTCTTT
>.|TRBV4-2|.|TRBJ2-3
CASSRTVSTDTQYF
TGTGCCAGCAGCCGGACAGTAAGCACAGATACGCAGTATTTT
>once|TRBV7-6|.|TRBJ1-1
CASSPHGALKAFF
TGTGCCAGCAGCCCCCATGGGGCTTTAAAAGCTTTCTTT
>.|TRBV28|.|TRBJ2-5
CASSFGGGGKTQYF
TGTGCCAGCAGTTTCGGTGGAGGGGGCAAGACCCAGTACTTC
>.|TRBV7-2|TRBD2|TRBJ2-1
CASSLGLATNEQFF
TGTGCCAGCAGCTTAGGACTAGCGACCAATGAGCAGTTCTTC
>once|TRBV30|.|TRBJ1-2
CACLDSSKQVNYGYTF
TGTGCCTGCCTTGACTCAAGTAAACAGGTTAACTATGGCTACACCTTC
>.|TRBV12-3/TRBV12-4|TRBD1|TRBJ1-1
CASSLDREGAFF
TGTGCCAGCAGCCTTGACAGGGAAGGAGCTTTCTTT
>.|TRBV7-3|TRBD1|TRBJ1-1
CASSPTGGTLNTEAFF
TGTGCCAGCAGCCCGACAGGGGGCACTTTGAACACTGAAGCTTTCTTT
>.|TRBV11-3|TRBD2|TRBJ2-3
CASSPGTSGEADTQYF
TGTGCCAGCAGCCCCGGGACTAGCGGGGAGGCAGATACGCAGTATTTT
>.|TRBV23-1|TRBD1|TRBJ2-7
CASSLPGGTGGQEQYF
TGCGCCAGCAGTCTCCCGGGGGGGACAGGGGGCCAAGAGCAGTACTTC
>.|TRBV21-1|.|TRBJ2-5
CASSKGLAGGWETQYF
TGTGCCAGCAGCAAAGGTTTAGCGGGAGGTTGGGAGACCCAGTACTTC
>.|TRBV6-1|.|TRBJ1-1
CASSEGGQYGTLTNTEAFF
TGTGCCAGCAGTGAAGGAGGACAGTATGGAACTTTAACGAACACTGAAGCTTTCTTT
>once|TRBV15|.|TRBJ1-6
CATSRDPDNSPLHF
TGTGCCACCAGCAGAGATCCAGATAATTCACCCCTCCACTTT